This record concerns one T cell receptor beta chain sequence. Antigen: not known. The entry originates in a study of cytomegalovirus exposure and HLA in healthy donors. Overall study: As an earlier analysis found, about 179 million T cells yielded over 95 million unique TCR beta sequences.

The CDR3 has 15 amino acids. CDR1 SGDLS and CDR2 YYNGEE come from the germline V gene. Trimming cost V 3 bases and J 3 bases; bases outside gene matches: 3. With 60 Vbeta and 13 Jbeta primers, the PCR was carried out. Data came from immunoSEQ multiplex PCR; TCRdb stores just in-frame clones and leaves some out. The sample lists approximately 70,000 clones, roughly 75% occurring once. Study-level results: Sequencing depth roughly uniform across donors was assumed in presence/absence analyses. Within the data, a cluster of highly shared sequence variants was likely a sequencing artifact.

The TCR was taken from a man aged 55 to 69 in good health and CMV-seropositive. The V gene is TRBV9, the J gene TRBJ2-3; TRBD1 aligns across 11 bases. Sequenced: PBMCs. This CDR3 reads CASSEGQGGTDTQYF. DNA for the CDR3: TGTGCCAGCAGCGAGGGACAGGGGGGAACAGATACGCAGTATTTT.